This T cell receptor beta chain comes out of a study of cytomegalovirus exposure and HLA in healthy donors (dated by TCRdb to the late 2010s). In terms of the full investigation: According to an earlier analysis of a few hundred of the donors, about 179 million T cells yielded 100 million or so unique TCR beta sequences and about 300 Gb of sequence data. An early release covering roughly 600 HLA-typed donors comprised about 290 gigabases of sequencing data and around 85 million unique TCR sequences. Of the roughly 400 genotyped donors, roughly 76% were placed in the genetic ancestry cluster associated with self-reported Caucasian donors. The aim of the study was to test whether cataloging public T cell receptors could identify signatures of past pathogen exposure. The study used immunosequencing to profile the T cell repertoires of approximately 640 subjects and linked those repertoires to cytomegalovirus serostatus. In addition to the first cohort of hundreds of subjects, a separate validation cohort of 120 different subjects was used. The study combined high-throughput TCR immunosequencing, statistical association of individual TCRs with disease status, and machine learning to predict cytomegalovirus infection status. To study patterns of TCR occurrence, a later analysis re-analyzed previously published TCR beta repertoires from 700 or so donors and added high-resolution HLA genotyping. In the later analysis, no new phenotypic data were used to find candidate immune exposures; instead, reliance was placed on TCR beta sequences and their occurrence across donors. In an earlier analysis of several hundred of the donors, high-throughput TCR beta sequencing was used to judge whether each TCR beta V gene segment behaved as functional or pseudogenic. Donor age, sex, ethnicity and CMV serostatus were collected together with the repertoire data. A later genetic analysis used genome-wide SNP genotypes for about 55% of the 666 donors, treating that subset as a discovery cohort. Every discovery cohort repertoire had been produced on one sequencing platform. Both class I and class II loci were covered by HLA typing, at four-digit resolution. Typing coverage varied by locus: roughly 629-640 donors for A, B, C, DRB1 and DQB1; 522 for DQA1; more than 600 for DPA1; roughly 450 for DPB1. Four to six DR-DQ haplotypes were handled as single units for association and clustering, since linkage in the cohort was strong. On average, roughly 240,000 unique TCR beta nucleotide sequences were sequenced per donor among roughly 430 genotyped donors of the cohort, with roughly 20% of those sequences being non-productive.

The cohort consisted of some 670 healthy bone marrow donors. At the time of sampling, every cohort member was nominally healthy, though immune exposures that went unrecorded were likely present. The donor tested CMV seropositive and was one of the 289 seropositive cohort members. Every donor gave a peripheral blood sample, and the peripheral blood mononuclear cells from that sample were used for TCR beta sequencing. The Qiagen DNeasy Blood Extraction Kit was used to extract genomic DNA from the blood cell samples. The CDR3, cysteine through phenylalanine, is 16 amino acids long. Only the CDR3 portion is preserved as DNA: 48 bases, with reading frame beginning at the first base. Trimmed from V: 2 bases; trimmed from J: 3 bases; junction bases lacking a gene match: 8. Looking up the germline V gene yields CDR1 MNHEY and CDR2 SVGAGI. With regard to this clone: The antigen it binds to is not known. No much larger clone is present one base from it, and per-base qualities are unavailable.

The full study reports these points: A later analysis associated approximately 17,000 TCR beta sequences with specific HLA alleles at a false discovery rate of 0.05. Strong co-occurrence of HLA alleles, especially DR and DQ, made assigning TCR associations to individual alleles difficult. Several of the top co-occurrence clusters appeared to be linked to parvovirus B19, influenza, CMV and Epstein-Barr virus, according to a later analysis. According to a later genetic analysis, donors in an Asian-associated ancestry cluster had fewer N-insertions in productive TCRs than the approximately 700-donor mean. A cluster of highly shared sequence variants was judged likely to be a technical artifact of the sequencing pipeline. A further reported finding was that TCR beta sequences accurately predicted the HLA-A and HLA-B alleles for most subjects in the first cohort. The classifier was reported to diagnose cytomegalovirus status with high specificity and sensitivity in both the original and validation cohorts. A later analysis found that most CMV-associated TCR beta chains appeared HLA-restricted, with HLA associations seemingly driven largely by CMV exposure. In vitro tests confirmed that three of the cytomegalovirus-associated TCR beta chains recognize cytomegalovirus antigens. According to the authors, the approach could potentially be generalized to other disease states and immunological phenotypes. The presence/absence analyses assumed that sequencing depth was roughly uniform across donors, and that assumption may not be true. In a later analysis, the rate of TCR association differed among HLA loci, with DRB1 alleles having the most associated TCRs and HLA-C alleles having the fewest. In this cohort, only TCR beta chains were sequenced, and detectable features were limited by the absence of alpha or paired-chain data. Most TCR sequences were seen in very few donors, while some public TCRs were found in many individuals. For the cohort, immune exposure information was limited to CMV serostatus. A total of about 180 TCR beta chains were listed by the study as associated with cytomegalovirus. Some IMGT-functional V segments, including TRBV6-2 and TRBV6-3, could not be distinguished by the 87-base-pair reads and were therefore excluded. Correlated functional status among segregating V segments might be attributable to linkage disequilibrium, but an unknown experimental factor could not be ruled out. Because counts were too low, around 18 rarely observed V segments, including chromosome 9 orphons, were left out of the earlier analysis of 587 of the donors. An earlier analysis of some 590 of the donors showed that most TCR beta V segments appeared in productive rearrangements either about 87% or about 30% of the time, which broadly matched IMGT annotations. Compared with equally common non-associated chains, HLA-associated TCR beta chains in a later analysis were more clonally expanded and had lower generation probabilities. V-gene and J-gene trimming of TCR beta chains was associated with a missense DCLRE1C variant in a later genetic analysis, and the association was replicated in an independent cohort. HLA typing was unavailable for some donors at each locus, so association tests used only the typed subset.

Receptor amplification or capture employed the immunoSEQ multiplex PCR assay. A mixture of 60 forward primers for TCR Vbeta segments and 13 reverse primers for TCR Jbeta segments was used in the multiplex PCR. Amplification of the CDR3 region of rearranged TCR beta genes was performed with a multiplex PCR assay on genomic DNA. On the Illumina HiSeq System, the amplified TCR beta libraries were sequenced as 87-base-pair reads. The original pipeline was this. A later analysis tallied 75 million to 95 million unique TCR beta chains across the 666 repertoires, and 10 million to 11 million of those chains were shared by two or more donors. A nearest-neighbor algorithm error-corrected the raw reads and collapsed the reads into unique sequences, merging closely related sequences to remove PCR and sequencing errors. Alignment of CDR3 sequences to IMGT reference sequences was used to assign V, D and J gene segments. For a sequence to be retained, at least a six-nucleotide match to both a V gene segment and a J gene segment was required. A rearrangement counted as productive if the CDR3 had no stop codons and remained in frame with V and J, and every other rearrangement counted as non-productive. CDR3 was defined by IMGT convention, running from the second conserved V-encoded cysteine to the conserved J-encoded phenylalanine. Sequences without an unambiguous match to a single V gene segment were excluded from the earlier analysis of 587 of the donors. An earlier analysis of several hundred of the donors classified V segments as functional when productive rearrangements were above 56.7% and as segregating when the standard deviation between donors was above 5%. A statistical classification framework was built to diagnose cytomegalovirus status from the catalog of TCR beta chain sequences. In a later analysis, V and J genes were assigned by comparing TCR nucleotide sequences against IMGT/GENE-DB human TR gene sequences. Using the TCRdist pipeline, a later analysis assigned CDR3 sequences along with most-parsimonious VDJ recombination scenarios. In a later analysis, every TCR beta chain was defined by the combination of its CDR3 amino acid sequence and its V-gene family, and reads without a unique V-gene family were dropped. As a way to deal with suspected cross-contamination and a sequencing artifact, a later analysis dropped nearly 600 nucleotide sequences that were highly shared and had low generation probability. In a later analysis, a clonal expansion index was calculated for each public chain from normalized within-repertoire ranks of inferred template counts. Generation probabilities in a later analysis came from a VDJ recombination model fitted to out-of-frame rearrangements, and those results were checked against IGoR. In a later analysis, TCR-TCR, TCR-HLA and TCR-CMV co-occurrence was scored with hypergeometric tests, and a repertoire-size bias correction was applied to TCR pairs. In a later analysis, false discovery rates were estimated by permuting HLA or CMV assignments 20 times. In a later analysis, co-occurring TCRs were grouped using DBSCAN, and TCRdist sequence similarity was added for clustering within HLA-allele-positive subsets. Co-occurrence clustering excluded repertoires with fewer than 30,000 or more than 120,000 public chains, plus five with anomalous nucleotide sharing. TCRdb obtained this table from immuneACCESS and retained in-frame rearrangements with V and J assigned. These tables miss some clones; where compared with another copy, unresolved V genes account for less than half of the shortfall, and the remainder is unexplained. The V and J calls and clone size were taken over from that table, and D and trimming were inferred from the DNA. Here the sample has under 200,000 clones; about 63% occur a single time. The top ten constitute less than 3% of the sample.

Recombination connected TRBV6-5 to TRBJ1-1, and TRBD1 aligns with 8 junction nucleotides. This receptor was obtained from a woman between 35 and 50 years old in good health and CMV-seropositive. Source material: PBMCs. The CDR3 corresponds to CASSYSQGALDTEAFF. The DNA is TGTGCCAGCAGTTACAGTCAGGGGGCGTTGGACACTGAAGCTTTCTTT.